Below, 7 T cell receptor beta chains from the same sample are listed, as sequenced in a study of cytomegalovirus exposure and HLA in healthy donors. Researchers ran the PCR with 60 Vbeta and 13 Jbeta primers. Repertoires were generated with immunoSEQ multiplex PCR, while TCRdb's copy carries only in-frame clones and drops some. The data hold 200,000 or so clones, with 82% observed a single time. The sample taken for sequencing was PBMCs. The source of these receptors is a boy aged 2 to 10 in good health and CMV-seronegative.

V usage is TRBV18 and J usage is TRBJ1-4; D unresolved. CDR1 and CDR2 (germline): KGHSH, LQKENI. The CDR3 runs to 14 residues. Between the trimmed V and J ends, which lost 3 bases and 8 bases, there was a span of 13 bases. CDR3 amino acids: CASSPQGRREKLFF. CDR3 in DNA: TGTGCCAGCTCACCTCAAGGGAGGCGGGAAAAACTGTTTTTT.

The rearrangement uses TRBV4-3 and TRBJ1-3; perhaps TRBD1 as D (6 bases). Germline V gene data show CDR1 as LGHNA and CDR2 as YSLEER. V was trimmed by 1 base and J by 0 bases, leaving 13 bases between them. The CDR3 has 17 amino acids. CDR3 coding DNA: TGCGCCAGCAGCCAAGTAGGCAGAGGGGGCTCTGGAAACACCATATATTTT. Protein: CASSQVGRGGSGNTIYF.

This clone was recorded only once. The chain has TRBV5-6 and TRBJ2-5, with D perhaps TRBD2 (7 bases). The germline V gene encodes CDR1 SGHDT and CDR2 YYEEEE. This CDR3 region has 16 residues. V was clipped by 7 bases and J by 4 bases, with 23 bases between them. The chain's CDR3 is CASFHYQRGAGETQYF. Written as DNA, the CDR3 is TGTGCCAGCTTCCACTATCAACGGGGGGCGGGAGAGACCCAGTACTTC. The complete variable domain, with remaining parts taken from reference TRBV5-6 and TRBJ2-5, reads DAGVTQSPTHLIKTRGQQVTLRCSPKSGHDTVSWYQQALGQGPQFIFQYYEEEERQRGNFPDRFSGHQFPNYSSELNVNALLLGDSALYLCASFHYQRGAGETQYFGPGTRLLVL.

Here the CDR3 DNA reads TGTGCCAGCGGGACAGGAGGACCTAATGAAAAACTGTTTTTT. Its protein is CASGTGGPNEKLFF. V and J are TRBV5-6 and TRBJ1-4, with 8 bases matching TRBD1. The CDR3 runs to 14 residues. The J segment lost 3 bases and the V segment lost 7 bases, leaving 5 bases of the junction unmatched. Germline values: CDR1 SGHDT, CDR2 YYEEEE.

About this clone itself: Other DNA sequences in this sample translate to the same CDR3. The rearrangement joins TRBV2 to TRBJ2-3, with 16 bases lining up with TRBD2. Germline lookup yields CDR1 SNHLY and CDR2 FYNNEI. There are 18 residues in the CDR3. Trimming removed 6 bases from V and 6 bases from J; junction bases left unmatched: 12. The CDR3 DNA is TGTGCCAGCAGGAGGCATGGGACTAGCGGGGGGGTGGCGGATACGCAGTATTTT. It encodes CASRRHGTSGGVADTQYF.

V and J are TRBV5-1 and TRBJ2-5; weak D call: TRBD2 (5 bases). The germline gives CDR1 SGHRS, CDR2 YFSETQ. The CDR3 consists of 15 residues. V was shortened by 4 bases and J by 1 base, with 14 bases between the two germline ends. The CDR3 DNA sequence: TGCGCCAGCAGCAGTAGCCGGACTTCCCAAGAGACCCAGTACTTC. Translating it yields CASSSSRTSQETQYF.

This rearrangement joins TRBV19 to TRBJ1-2; 10 nucleotides line up with TRBD1. Germline loops: CDR1 LNHDA, CDR2 SQIVND (reference sequence). This CDR3 spans 17 amino acids. Trimming took 10 bases from V and 5 from J; bases not matched to a gene: 19. The CDR3 protein is CATVAGTGAPKSYGYTF. CDR3 in DNA: TGTGCCACCGTCGCCGGGACAGGGGCGCCCAAGTCGTATGGCTACACCTTC. The complete variable domain, with remaining parts taken from reference TRBV19 and TRBJ1-2, reads DGGITQSPKYLFRKEGQNVTLSCEQNLNHDAMYWYRQDPGQGLRLIYYSQIVNDFQKGDIAEGYSVSREKKESFPLTVTSAQKNPTAFYLCATVAGTGAPKSYGYTFGSGTRLTVV.